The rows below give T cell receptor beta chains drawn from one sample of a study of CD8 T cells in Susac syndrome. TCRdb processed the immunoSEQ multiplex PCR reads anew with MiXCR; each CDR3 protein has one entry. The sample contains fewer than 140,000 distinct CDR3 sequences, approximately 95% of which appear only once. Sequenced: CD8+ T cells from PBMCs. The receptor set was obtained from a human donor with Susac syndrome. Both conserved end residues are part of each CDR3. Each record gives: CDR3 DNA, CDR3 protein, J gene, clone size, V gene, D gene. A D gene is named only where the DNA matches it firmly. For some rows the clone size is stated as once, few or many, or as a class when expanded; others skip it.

cdr3_nt: TGTGCCACCAGTGACGAAGGGGTGTGGCACCCCCAGCATTTT
cdr3_aa: CATSDEGVWHPQHF
j_call: TRBJ1-5
clone_size: -
v_call: TRBV24-1
d_call: -

cdr3_nt: TGTGCCAGCAGTCCGACTGGTTCTATCTATGGCTACACCTTC
cdr3_aa: CASSPTGSIYGYTF
j_call: TRBJ1-2
clone_size: once
v_call: TRBV6-5
d_call: -

cdr3_nt: TGTGCCAGCAGCCAGGACGGGCACTCCTATAATTCACCCCTCCACTTT
cdr3_aa: CASSQDGHSYNSPLHF
j_call: TRBJ1-6
clone_size: -
v_call: TRBV3-1
d_call: -

cdr3_nt: TGTGCCAGCAGTTACCGACAATTGCCCCAAGAAGAGACCCAGTACTTC
cdr3_aa: CASSYRQLPQEETQYF
j_call: TRBJ2-5
clone_size: once
v_call: TRBV6-2/TRBV6-3
d_call: -

cdr3_nt: TGTGCCAGCAGCCCAGGGAACTACGAGCAGTACTTC
cdr3_aa: CASSPGNYEQYF
j_call: TRBJ2-7
clone_size: -
v_call: TRBV7-9
d_call: -

cdr3_nt: TGTGCCAGCAGCGTCCGACAGAGCAAGAGCACAGATACGCAGTATTTT
cdr3_aa: CASSVRQSKSTDTQYF
j_call: TRBJ2-3
clone_size: -
v_call: TRBV9
d_call: -

cdr3_nt: TGTGCCAGCAGTTTGTTTCCCGGACCTCAAGAGACCCAGTACTTC
cdr3_aa: CASSLFPGPQETQYF
j_call: TRBJ2-5
clone_size: -
v_call: TRBV27
d_call: -

cdr3_nt: TGTGCCACCAGCAGAGGGGACACGAACACCGGGGAGCTGTTTTTT
cdr3_aa: CATSRGDTNTGELFF
j_call: TRBJ2-2
clone_size: -
v_call: TRBV15
d_call: -

cdr3_nt: TGTGCCAGCAGCCCTAGCCGGGGACCCTACGAGCAGTACTTC
cdr3_aa: CASSPSRGPYEQYF
j_call: TRBJ2-7
clone_size: -
v_call: TRBV27
d_call: -

cdr3_nt: TGTGCCAGCAGTCCTCCGACAGGGGAAACCTACGAGCAGTACTTC
cdr3_aa: CASSPPTGETYEQYF
j_call: TRBJ2-7
clone_size: -
v_call: TRBV27
d_call: TRBD1

cdr3_nt: TGTGCCAGCAGCCAAGATCGTCTGGGCAGGAGCAATCAGCCCCAGCATTTT
cdr3_aa: CASSQDRLGRSNQPQHF
j_call: TRBJ1-5
clone_size: -
v_call: TRBV3-1
d_call: -

cdr3_nt: TGTGCCAGCAGCCTAGGTGGGAGCACTGAAGCTTTCTTT
cdr3_aa: CASSLGGSTEAFF
j_call: TRBJ1-1
clone_size: -
v_call: TRBV9
d_call: -

cdr3_nt: TGTGCCAGCAGCTTAGTTACGGGAAACACCGGGGAGCTGTTTTTT
cdr3_aa: CASSLVTGNTGELFF
j_call: TRBJ2-2
clone_size: -
v_call: TRBV7-9
d_call: -

cdr3_nt: TGTGCCAGCACTCTTGGCCGTCGGGATTCACCCCTCCACTTT
cdr3_aa: CASTLGRRDSPLHF
j_call: TRBJ1-6
clone_size: -
v_call: TRBV12-3/TRBV12-4
d_call: -

cdr3_nt: TGCGCCAGCAGCCCAGCTCCCGGGACAGATTCCTACGAGCAGTACTTC
cdr3_aa: CASSPAPGTDSYEQYF
j_call: TRBJ2-7
clone_size: -
v_call: TRBV5-1
d_call: TRBD1

cdr3_nt: TGTGCCAGCAGCTTAGCAGGGGAAGCGGAGCTGTTTTTT
cdr3_aa: CASSLAGEAELFF
j_call: TRBJ2-2
clone_size: -
v_call: TRBV13
d_call: -

cdr3_nt: TGTGCCAGCAGCGTAGAGGGAAATAGCAATCAGCCCCAGCATTTT
cdr3_aa: CASSVEGNSNQPQHF
j_call: TRBJ1-5
clone_size: few
v_call: TRBV9
d_call: -

cdr3_nt: TGTGCCAGCAGCTTAGGACCGCTAGCGGGGTGGGAAAATACGCAGTATTTT
cdr3_aa: CASSLGPLAGWENTQYF
j_call: TRBJ2-3
clone_size: few
v_call: TRBV7-2
d_call: TRBD2

cdr3_nt: TGCAGCGTTGCGGGGGTGGGACAGGCCTACGAGCAGTACTTC
cdr3_aa: CSVAGVGQAYEQYF
j_call: TRBJ2-7
clone_size: -
v_call: TRBV29-1
d_call: TRBD1

cdr3_nt: TGTGCCAGCAGCCGTGGGGGGGCGGAGACCCAGTACTTC
cdr3_aa: CASSRGGAETQYF
j_call: TRBJ2-5
clone_size: -
v_call: TRBV12-3/TRBV12-4
d_call: -

cdr3_nt: TGTGCCAGCAGCCAGGACGAGGTGAACACTGAAGCTTTCTTT
cdr3_aa: CASSQDEVNTEAFF
j_call: TRBJ1-1
clone_size: -
v_call: TRBV3-1
d_call: -

cdr3_nt: TGTGCCAGCAGTGATACTAGCGGGGGCACTTACCAAGAGACCCAGTACTTC
cdr3_aa: CASSDTSGGTYQETQYF
j_call: TRBJ2-5
clone_size: once
v_call: TRBV2
d_call: TRBD2

cdr3_nt: TGTGCCAGCAGTGAAGCGGGGGCAGGGAATGAGCAGTTCTTC
cdr3_aa: CASSEAGAGNEQFF
j_call: TRBJ2-1
clone_size: -
v_call: TRBV6-1
d_call: -

cdr3_nt: TGTGCCAGCAGCGTAGGGGGAGGGAGTGGTGAAGCTTTCTTT
cdr3_aa: CASSVGGGSGEAFF
j_call: TRBJ1-1
clone_size: -
v_call: TRBV9
d_call: -

cdr3_nt: TGCAGTGCTAGAGACCTTTGGGGACCCTTCAATGAGCAGTTCTTC
cdr3_aa: CSARDLWGPFNEQFF
j_call: TRBJ2-1
clone_size: -
v_call: TRBV20-1
d_call: -

cdr3_nt: TGTGCCAGCAGTGACGGGGGCTGGGGCTACACCTTC
cdr3_aa: CASSDGGWGYTF
j_call: TRBJ1-2
clone_size: -
v_call: TRBV12-3/TRBV12-4
d_call: -

cdr3_nt: TGTGCCAGCAGCTCGACGGTGCGGGAGACCCAGTACTTC
cdr3_aa: CASSSTVRETQYF
j_call: TRBJ2-5
clone_size: -
v_call: TRBV7-9
d_call: -

cdr3_nt: TGCGCCAGCAGCCCAAGGGCTAGCCAGAGCTCCTACAATGAGCAGTTCTTC
cdr3_aa: CASSPRASQSSYNEQFF
j_call: TRBJ2-1
clone_size: -
v_call: TRBV4-3
d_call: -

cdr3_nt: TGTGCCAGCAGTCCCGGGGGGCTGGTCAATCAGCCCCAGCATTTT
cdr3_aa: CASSPGGLVNQPQHF
j_call: TRBJ1-5
clone_size: -
v_call: TRBV2
d_call: -

cdr3_nt: TGTGCCAGCAGCTTAGGAACGGAGGACACTGAAGCTTTCTTT
cdr3_aa: CASSLGTEDTEAFF
j_call: TRBJ1-1
clone_size: -
v_call: TRBV11-2
d_call: -

cdr3_nt: TGTGCCAGCAGCCAAGATGACAATGAGCAGTTCTTC
cdr3_aa: CASSQDDNEQFF
j_call: TRBJ2-1
clone_size: -
v_call: TRBV3-1
d_call: -

cdr3_nt: TGTGCCAGCAGGGCTAGCGGTTACAATGAGCAGTTCTTC
cdr3_aa: CASRASGYNEQFF
j_call: TRBJ2-1
clone_size: -
v_call: TRBV7-9
d_call: TRBD2

cdr3_nt: TGTGCCAGCACCGGGAGGCGGGATAAAGAGACCCAGTACTTC
cdr3_aa: CASTGRRDKETQYF
j_call: TRBJ2-5
clone_size: -
v_call: TRBV2
d_call: TRBD2

cdr3_nt: TGTGCCAGCGGTCAGGGGGCATCTGGCTACACCTTC
cdr3_aa: CASGQGASGYTF
j_call: TRBJ1-2
clone_size: -
v_call: TRBV21-1
d_call: -

cdr3_nt: TGTGCCAGCAGTGAATATGACGGGGGAACAGATACGCAGTATTTT
cdr3_aa: CASSEYDGGTDTQYF
j_call: TRBJ2-3
clone_size: -
v_call: TRBV25-1
d_call: -

cdr3_nt: TGCAGTGCTAGTTTCGGGGACAGAGAGACCCAGTACTTC
cdr3_aa: CSASFGDRETQYF
j_call: TRBJ2-5
clone_size: -
v_call: TRBV20-1
d_call: TRBD1

cdr3_nt: TGTGCCAGCAGCGTCACTCGCAGCTCCTACAATGAGCAGTTCTTC
cdr3_aa: CASSVTRSSYNEQFF
j_call: TRBJ2-1
clone_size: -
v_call: TRBV9
d_call: -

cdr3_nt: TGTGCCAGCAGTTCCAGGACCAGGGATCGGAGGACTGAAGCTTTCTTT
cdr3_aa: CASSSRTRDRRTEAFF
j_call: TRBJ1-1
clone_size: -
v_call: TRBV12-3/TRBV12-4
d_call: -

cdr3_nt: TGCAGCGCCAGAGGCGGGGCCTACAATGAGCAGTTCTTC
cdr3_aa: CSARGGAYNEQFF
j_call: TRBJ2-1
clone_size: -
v_call: TRBV29-1
d_call: -

cdr3_nt: TGTGCCAGCAGTGTACAGGGAAGCAATCAGCCCCAGCATTTT
cdr3_aa: CASSVQGSNQPQHF
j_call: TRBJ1-5
clone_size: -
v_call: TRBV27
d_call: -

cdr3_nt: TGTGCCAGCAGCGTAGGAGGGGGGGGCTACACCTTC
cdr3_aa: CASSVGGGGYTF
j_call: TRBJ1-2
clone_size: -
v_call: TRBV9
d_call: -

cdr3_nt: TGCGCCAGCAGTCAATACCGGACGGACGAGAACACTGAAGCTTTCTTT
cdr3_aa: CASSQYRTDENTEAFF
j_call: TRBJ1-1
clone_size: -
v_call: TRBV23-1
d_call: -

cdr3_nt: TGCAGCGTTTCGGAAAATGAAAAACTGTTTTTT
cdr3_aa: CSVSENEKLFF
j_call: TRBJ1-4
clone_size: once
v_call: TRBV29-1
d_call: -

cdr3_nt: TGCAGTGCTAGAGATCCGGACTCTGGAAACACCATATATTTT
cdr3_aa: CSARDPDSGNTIYF
j_call: TRBJ1-3
clone_size: -
v_call: TRBV20-1
d_call: -

cdr3_nt: TGTGCCAGCAGCTCGGGGACAGCGATGAACACTGAAGCTTTCTTT
cdr3_aa: CASSSGTAMNTEAFF
j_call: TRBJ1-1
clone_size: -
v_call: TRBV9
d_call: TRBD1

cdr3_nt: TGTGCCAGCAGCGTAGTCGAGGTTCCGAATGAGCAGTTCTTC
cdr3_aa: CASSVVEVPNEQFF
j_call: TRBJ2-1
clone_size: once
v_call: TRBV9
d_call: -

cdr3_nt: TGTGCCACCAGCAGAGATCTGGACCAAGCCTACGAGCAGTACTTC
cdr3_aa: CATSRDLDQAYEQYF
j_call: TRBJ2-7
clone_size: once
v_call: TRBV15
d_call: -

cdr3_nt: TGTGCCAGCAAGGGCAGCGCATATGGCTACACCTTC
cdr3_aa: CASKGSAYGYTF
j_call: TRBJ1-2
clone_size: -
v_call: TRBV2
d_call: -

cdr3_nt: TGTGCCAGTAGTATCCGGCCAGGATATGGCTACACCTTC
cdr3_aa: CASSIRPGYGYTF
j_call: TRBJ1-2
clone_size: -
v_call: TRBV19
d_call: -

cdr3_nt: TGCGCCAGCAGCCACTCTAGGGGGGCCCAATACGAGCAGTACTTC
cdr3_aa: CASSHSRGAQYEQYF
j_call: TRBJ2-7
clone_size: once
v_call: TRBV4-3
d_call: -

cdr3_nt: TGTGCCAGCAGCTCCCGGTATTACGAGCAGTACTTC
cdr3_aa: CASSSRYYEQYF
j_call: TRBJ2-7
clone_size: few
v_call: TRBV7-2
d_call: -

cdr3_nt: TGCAGCGTGGCGGGGCTAGCGGGGAGGGAGCAGTACTTC
cdr3_aa: CSVAGLAGREQYF
j_call: TRBJ2-7
clone_size: few
v_call: TRBV29-1
d_call: TRBD2

cdr3_nt: TGTGCCAGCAGCTTGATACAGGGGCGCTACAATGAGCAGTTCTTC
cdr3_aa: CASSLIQGRYNEQFF
j_call: TRBJ2-1
clone_size: -
v_call: TRBV5-6
d_call: TRBD1

cdr3_nt: TGTGCCAGCACCTCTTCCCGGGGCGGTAGCTCTGGGGCCAACGTCCTGACTTTC
cdr3_aa: CASTSSRGGSSGANVLTF
j_call: TRBJ2-6
clone_size: -
v_call: TRBV7-6
d_call: -

cdr3_nt: TGCGCCAGCAGTCCAATCACAGGGGGCCCCTACGAGCAGTACTTC
cdr3_aa: CASSPITGGPYEQYF
j_call: TRBJ2-7
clone_size: -
v_call: TRBV4-1
d_call: TRBD1